Listed below are T cell receptor beta chains from one sample, sequenced in a study of blood T cell repertoires in COVID-19. Data came from immunoSEQ multiplex PCR; TCRdb stores just in-frame clones and leaves some out. The table includes hundreds of thousands of clones, roughly 85% detected once. The sample consisted of PBMCs or T cells enriched from blood (not recorded which). These TCRs come from a woman between 18 and 29 years old with acute COVID-19. The CDR3 runs from the conserved cysteine through the conserved F or W. Fields, in order: clone size, CDR3 length, V gene, J gene, D gene, CDR3 protein, CDR3 DNA. D genes are given only for firm matches. A clone size is listed for some rows: how often the clone was seen (once, few, many), or a class if it is expanded.

clone_size: NA
cdr3_length: 13
v_call: TRBV12-3/TRBV12-4
j_call: TRBJ2-7
d_call: TRBD1
cdr3_aa: CASSTGTGDEQYF
cdr3_nt: TGTGCCAGCAGTACCGGGACAGGGGACGAGCAGTACTTC

clone_size: NA
cdr3_length: 11
v_call: TRBV27
j_call: TRBJ2-7
d_call: NA
cdr3_aa: CASSSHYEQYF
cdr3_nt: TGTGCCAGCAGTTCCCACTACGAGCAGTACTTC

clone_size: NA
cdr3_length: 17
v_call: TRBV19
j_call: TRBJ1-4
d_call: NA
cdr3_aa: CASSSSGGSATNEKLFF
cdr3_nt: TGTGCCAGTAGTTCCTCGGGGGGATCGGCAACTAATGAAAAACTGTTTTTT

clone_size: NA
cdr3_length: 15
v_call: TRBV3-1/TRBV3-2
j_call: TRBJ2-7
d_call: TRBD2
cdr3_aa: CASSQDLAGGRQQYF
cdr3_nt: TGTGCCAGCAGCCAAGATTTAGCGGGAGGTAGGCAGCAGTACTTC

clone_size: once
cdr3_length: 17
v_call: TRBV5-4
j_call: TRBJ2-7
d_call: TRBD2
cdr3_aa: CASSRGGLAGLSRQQYF
cdr3_nt: TGTGCCAGCAGCAGGGGGGGACTAGCGGGGTTGTCGAGGCAGCAGTACTTC

clone_size: NA
cdr3_length: 15
v_call: TRBV3-1/TRBV3-2
j_call: TRBJ2-7
d_call: TRBD2
cdr3_aa: CASSQEGGRAHEQYF
cdr3_nt: TGTGCCAGCAGCCAAGAGGGGGGGAGGGCCCACGAGCAGTACTTC

clone_size: NA
cdr3_length: 14
v_call: TRBV4-2
j_call: TRBJ2-1
d_call: NA
cdr3_aa: CASSQGTENNEQFF
cdr3_nt: TGTGCCAGCAGCCAAGGGACAGAGAACAATGAGCAGTTCTTC

clone_size: once
cdr3_length: 13
v_call: TRBV12-3/TRBV12-4
j_call: TRBJ2-7
d_call: NA
cdr3_aa: CASRDKLRYEQYF
cdr3_nt: TGTGCCAGCAGGGACAAACTACGGTACGAGCAGTACTTC

clone_size: NA
cdr3_length: 14
v_call: TRBV7-2
j_call: TRBJ2-3
d_call: TRBD2
cdr3_aa: CASSLAGGSDTQYF
cdr3_nt: TGTGCCAGCAGCCTAGCGGGAGGGTCAGATACGCAGTATTTT

clone_size: NA
cdr3_length: 16
v_call: TRBV27
j_call: TRBJ1-2
d_call: TRBD1
cdr3_aa: CASSFGKGAVFLGYTF
cdr3_nt: TGTGCCAGCAGTTTCGGAAAGGGGGCTGTTTTTCTTGGCTACACCTTC

clone_size: NA
cdr3_length: 18
v_call: TRBV4-1
j_call: TRBJ1-4
d_call: NA
cdr3_aa: CASSQEDGQSEANEKLFF
cdr3_nt: TGCGCCAGCAGCCAAGAAGATGGACAATCCGAAGCGAATGAAAAACTGTTTTTT

clone_size: NA
cdr3_length: 22
v_call: TRBV18
j_call: TRBJ2-1
d_call: NA
cdr3_aa: CASSPPSLLAGLIASSYNEQFF
cdr3_nt: TGTGCCAGCTCACCACCCTCCCTTTTAGCCGGGTTGATTGCATCCTCCTACAATGAGCAGTTCTTC

clone_size: NA
cdr3_length: 15
v_call: TRBV11-2
j_call: TRBJ1-4
d_call: NA
cdr3_aa: CASSFGESSNEKLFF
cdr3_nt: TGTGCCAGCAGCTTCGGGGAGTCGTCTAATGAAAAACTGTTTTTT

clone_size: NA
cdr3_length: 16
v_call: TRBV9
j_call: TRBJ2-1
d_call: NA
cdr3_aa: CASSVGPSDLYNEQFF
cdr3_nt: TGTGCCAGCAGCGTAGGGCCTAGCGACCTATACAATGAGCAGTTCTTC

clone_size: NA
cdr3_length: 14
v_call: TRBV2
j_call: TRBJ1-6
d_call: TRBD1
cdr3_aa: CASSRDRGNSPLHF
cdr3_nt: TGTGCCAGCAGTCGGGACAGGGGGAATTCACCCCTCCACTTT

clone_size: NA
cdr3_length: 14
v_call: TRBV11-2
j_call: TRBJ2-7
d_call: TRBD2
cdr3_aa: CASSLGEGSYEQYF
cdr3_nt: TGTGCCAGCAGCTTAGGGGAGGGATCCTACGAGCAGTACTTC

clone_size: NA
cdr3_length: 15
v_call: TRBV13
j_call: TRBJ1-5
d_call: NA
cdr3_aa: CASSLGQDGNQPQHF
cdr3_nt: TGTGCCAGCAGCTTAGGACAGGACGGCAATCAGCCCCAGCATTTT

clone_size: NA
cdr3_length: 13
v_call: TRBV3-1/TRBV3-2
j_call: TRBJ1-1
d_call: NA
cdr3_aa: CASSRGGNTEAFF
cdr3_nt: TGTGCCAGCAGCCGAGGGGGGAACACTGAAGCTTTCTTT

clone_size: NA
cdr3_length: 15
v_call: TRBV9
j_call: TRBJ2-7
d_call: TRBD1
cdr3_aa: CASSAGQGLSYEQYF
cdr3_nt: TGTGCCAGCAGCGCCGGACAGGGCCTCTCCTACGAGCAGTACTTC

clone_size: NA
cdr3_length: 15
v_call: TRBV27
j_call: TRBJ2-3
d_call: NA
cdr3_aa: CASSFSTGSRDTQYF
cdr3_nt: TGTGCCAGCAGTTTCTCAACAGGGTCCAGGGATACGCAGTATTTT

clone_size: NA
cdr3_length: 13
v_call: TRBV27
j_call: TRBJ1-2
d_call: TRBD1
cdr3_aa: CASNPDRSYGYTF
cdr3_nt: TGTGCCAGCAACCCGGACAGGAGTTATGGCTACACCTTC

clone_size: NA
cdr3_length: 15
v_call: TRBV7-9
j_call: TRBJ1-4
d_call: TRBD1
cdr3_aa: CASSPIQGSNEKLFF
cdr3_nt: TGTGCCAGCAGCCCTATACAGGGGAGCAATGAAAAACTGTTTTTT

clone_size: NA
cdr3_length: 17
v_call: TRBV10-1
j_call: TRBJ1-5
d_call: NA
cdr3_aa: CASSGPRGGEGNQPQHF
cdr3_nt: TGCGCCAGCAGTGGTCCCCGGGGGGGCGAGGGCAATCAGCCCCAGCATTTT

clone_size: NA
cdr3_length: 14
v_call: TRBV19
j_call: TRBJ1-2
d_call: TRBD1
cdr3_aa: CASSSPGQLYGYTF
cdr3_nt: TGTGCCAGTAGTTCCCCGGGACAGCTCTATGGCTACACCTTC

clone_size: NA
cdr3_length: 15
v_call: TRBV29-1
j_call: TRBJ1-2
d_call: NA
cdr3_aa: CSVPYSTGLIYGYTF
cdr3_nt: TGCAGCGTTCCTTACTCGACAGGACTTATCTATGGCTACACCTTC

clone_size: NA
cdr3_length: 13
v_call: TRBV6-5
j_call: TRBJ2-7
d_call: NA
cdr3_aa: CASTPGVQYEQYF
cdr3_nt: TGTGCCAGCACCCCAGGCGTCCAGTACGAGCAGTACTTC

clone_size: once
cdr3_length: 16
v_call: TRBV19
j_call: TRBJ2-5
d_call: NA
cdr3_aa: CASMAGSQKGQETQYF
cdr3_nt: TGTGCCAGTATGGCGGGGTCGCAAAAGGGACAAGAGACCCAGTACTTC

clone_size: NA
cdr3_length: 13
v_call: TRBV9
j_call: TRBJ2-1
d_call: NA
cdr3_aa: CASSVREYNEQFF
cdr3_nt: TGTGCCAGCAGCGTAAGGGAGTACAATGAGCAGTTCTTC

clone_size: NA
cdr3_length: 13
v_call: TRBV11-2
j_call: TRBJ1-2
d_call: NA
cdr3_aa: CASSLVAGKGYTF
cdr3_nt: TGTGCCAGCAGCTTAGTGGCAGGGAAGGGCTACACCTTC

clone_size: NA
cdr3_length: 15
v_call: TRBV6-4
j_call: TRBJ2-1
d_call: NA
cdr3_aa: CASSQRRVTSNEQFF
cdr3_nt: TGTGCCAGCAGTCAACGGAGAGTAACATCCAATGAGCAGTTCTTC

clone_size: NA
cdr3_length: 15
v_call: TRBV3-1/TRBV3-2
j_call: TRBJ2-5
d_call: NA
cdr3_aa: CASTSRGGVGETQYF
cdr3_nt: TGTGCCAGCACCTCGAGGGGGGGGGTCGGGGAGACCCAGTACTTC

clone_size: once
cdr3_length: 14
v_call: TRBV20-1
j_call: TRBJ2-2
d_call: NA
cdr3_aa: CSASLAGYTGELFF
cdr3_nt: TGCAGTGCTAGTCTCGCGGGATACACCGGGGAGCTGTTTTTT

clone_size: few
cdr3_length: 14
v_call: TRBV10-3
j_call: TRBJ1-1
d_call: TRBD1
cdr3_aa: CAISGTGGNTEAFF
cdr3_nt: TGTGCCATCAGCGGGACAGGGGGGAACACTGAAGCTTTCTTT

clone_size: NA
cdr3_length: 16
v_call: TRBV7-2
j_call: TRBJ2-3
d_call: TRBD2
cdr3_aa: CASSLAPGRAIDTQYF
cdr3_nt: TGTGCCAGCAGCTTAGCCCCCGGGAGGGCCATAGATACGCAGTATTTT

clone_size: NA
cdr3_length: 15
v_call: TRBV27
j_call: TRBJ1-6
d_call: NA
cdr3_aa: CASSEASWSNSPLHF
cdr3_nt: TGTGCCAGCAGCGAAGCTTCATGGAGTAATTCACCCCTCCACTTT

clone_size: NA
cdr3_length: 11
v_call: TRBV12-3/TRBV12-4
j_call: TRBJ2-7
d_call: NA
cdr3_aa: CASSQGGEQYF
cdr3_nt: TGTGCCAGCAGCCAGGGGGGCGAGCAGTACTTC

clone_size: once
cdr3_length: 14
v_call: TRBV6-5
j_call: TRBJ1-4
d_call: NA
cdr3_aa: CASSYQRGGEKLFF
cdr3_nt: TGTGCCAGCAGTTATCAGCGGGGGGGTGAAAAACTGTTTTTT

clone_size: NA
cdr3_length: 18
v_call: TRBV3-1/TRBV3-2
j_call: TRBJ1-3
d_call: NA
cdr3_aa: CASSQDHPRMHSGNTIYF
cdr3_nt: TGTGCCAGCAGCCAAGATCACCCTAGGATGCACTCTGGAAACACCATATATTTT

clone_size: NA
cdr3_length: 15
v_call: TRBV6-1
j_call: TRBJ1-2
d_call: NA
cdr3_aa: CASSEAQGTYYGYTF
cdr3_nt: TGTGCCAGCAGTGAAGCACAGGGAACGTACTATGGCTACACCTTC

clone_size: NA
cdr3_length: 14
v_call: TRBV27
j_call: TRBJ2-5
d_call: NA
cdr3_aa: CASSSLPPQETQYF
cdr3_nt: TGTGCCAGCAGTTCACTCCCCCCCCAAGAGACCCAGTACTTC

clone_size: NA
cdr3_length: 16
v_call: TRBV2
j_call: TRBJ2-5
d_call: TRBD1
cdr3_aa: CASSGQGARVGETQYF
cdr3_nt: TGTGCCAGCAGTGGCCAGGGGGCCAGAGTGGGAGAGACCCAGTACTTC

clone_size: NA
cdr3_length: 14
v_call: TRBV19
j_call: TRBJ1-4
d_call: TRBD1
cdr3_aa: CASSPTGRYEKLFF
cdr3_nt: TGTGCCAGTAGCCCGACAGGGCGCTACGAAAAACTGTTTTTT

clone_size: NA
cdr3_length: 14
v_call: TRBV6-5
j_call: TRBJ2-7
d_call: NA
cdr3_aa: CASTVGTAGGKQYF
cdr3_nt: TGTGCCAGCACCGTCGGGACAGCCGGAGGGAAGCAGTACTTC

clone_size: NA
cdr3_length: 17
v_call: TRBV27
j_call: TRBJ2-4
d_call: TRBD2
cdr3_aa: CASSLSMASGAKNIQYF
cdr3_nt: TGTGCCAGCAGTTTATCGATGGCTAGCGGAGCCAAAAACATTCAGTACTTC

clone_size: NA
cdr3_length: 14
v_call: TRBV11-3
j_call: TRBJ2-6
d_call: NA
cdr3_aa: CASSYNSGANVLTF
cdr3_nt: TGTGCCAGCAGCTACAACTCTGGGGCCAACGTCCTGACTTTC

clone_size: NA
cdr3_length: 12
v_call: TRBV10-2
j_call: TRBJ2-3
d_call: NA
cdr3_aa: CASRPGADTQYF
cdr3_nt: TGCGCCAGCAGACCCGGGGCAGATACGCAGTATTTT

clone_size: few
cdr3_length: 14
v_call: TRBV30
j_call: TRBJ1-5
d_call: NA
cdr3_aa: CAWSNRQPGQPQHF
cdr3_nt: TGTGCCTGGAGTAACAGGCAGCCCGGTCAGCCCCAGCATTTT

clone_size: NA
cdr3_length: 16
v_call: TRBV7-9
j_call: TRBJ2-1
d_call: NA
cdr3_aa: CASSLFAEGLGGEQFF
cdr3_nt: TGTGCCAGCAGCTTGTTCGCGGAGGGCCTAGGCGGTGAGCAGTTCTTC